This TCR beta chain was found in a study of metastatic and nonmetastatic thyroid tumors. Turning to the study itself: Across peripheral blood and tumor or nodule tissue samples taken from malignant and benign thyroid patients, the repertoires were compared with one another. Regarding the study as a whole: In blood and tumor, TCR beta diversity was reportedly significantly higher in malignant thyroid tumors than in benign nodules.

The germline gives CDR1 MGHRA, CDR2 YSYEKL. CDR3 size: 19 residues. J gave up 0 bases and V 3 bases, and 10 bases lay outside the gene matches. Thyroid surgery was preceded by no treatment in any patient. How the authors handled the data: Construction of a distant-metastasis classifier for papillary thyroid cancer relied on CDR3 differences across clinicopathological groups. TCRdb used MiXCR to call clones anew from the PCR reads. For this entry, the V and J calls and clone size follow TCRdb and not the study's own pipeline. The repertoire holds roughly 30,000 clones, with almost 30% as singletons. In the case of this clone: Its antigen is as yet unknown.

The origin of this receptor is a female donor with papillary thyroid cancer or a benign thyroid nodule (not recorded which). Some clones in this sample may be carry-over from other donors' samples. What was sequenced was blood. This chain joins TRBV4-1 and TRBJ2-1; TRBD2 agrees at 11 bases. CDR3 nucleotides: TGCGCCAGCAGCCACCCGGGACTAGCGGTAACGCCCTCCTACAATGAGCAGTTCTTC. This sequence encodes CASSHPGLAVTPSYNEQFF.